This TCR beta chain was documented in a study of blood T cell repertoires in COVID-19. The overall study: Researchers got acute and convalescent COVID-19 samples from the United States, Italy and Spain.

The CDR3 has 16 residues. Unmatched junction bases numbered 6, after V lost 3 bases and J lost 1 base. Germline CDR1 LNHNV, CDR2 YYDKDF (reference sequence). The table came from immunoSEQ multiplex PCR; TCRdb's copy has only in-frame clones and leaves some out. The repertoire has around 250,000 clones, 75% to 90% of them found once; the top ten carry 10% to 13%. The receptor was derived from a woman aged 70-85 years with COVID-19, enrolled during active disease. The genes are TRBV15 and TRBJ2-3, with TRBD2 matching over 8 bases. Sequencing was done on a sample of peripheral blood. The CDR3 bases are TGTGCCACCAGCAGGGACCCAGCGGGAGGCACAGATACGCAGTATTTT. It codes for CATSRDPAGGTDTQYF.